This TCR beta chain was captured in a study of T cells in Graves' hyperthyroidism and ophthalmopathy. TCR beta CDR3 region amplification was performed from RNA transcripts. The primer set for the first-round RT-PCR of the TCR CDR3 was HTBI. TCRdb reanalysed the multiplex PCR reads using MiXCR and keeps one entry per CDR3 protein. The data show 400,000 or so distinct CDR3 sequences, around an eighth seen once. With 1 base clipped from V and 8 bases from J, the junction kept 2 bases outside the gene matches. Germline loops: CDR1 SGHTA, CDR2 FQGTGA. CDR3 length equals 13 residues. Sequencing used blood. The V gene is TRBV7-3, the J gene TRBJ2-1; TRBD1 aligns across 7 bases. The clonotype originates from a man aged 50-59 years with Graves' ophthalmopathy. This CDR3 reads CASSLNRGYEQFF. The CDR3 DNA sequence: TGTGCCAGCAGCTTAAACAGGGGTTATGAGCAGTTCTTC. The variable domain in full, with the rest retrieved from reference TRBV7-3 and TRBJ2-1, is GAGVSQTPSNKVTEKGKYVELRCDPISGHTALYWYRQSLGQGPEFLIYFQGTGAADDSGLPNDRFFAVRPEGSVSTLKIQRTERGDSAVYLCASSLNRGYEQFFGPGTRLTVL.